This T cell receptor (beta chain) stems from a study of tumour-infiltrating T cells in Burkitt lymphoma. Study background: Survival, overall and progression-free, tracked with productive clonality.

The V gene's germline CDR1 is SGHVS and CDR2 FQNEAQ. Trimming stripped 5 bases from V and 6 bases from J, with 13 bases between. The CDR3 runs to 14 residues. Profiled with immunoSEQ multiplex PCR; TCRdb holds only in-frame clones, not every one. Of thousands of clones in the sample, around 70% were seen once. The sequenced sample was tumor tissue. The chain carries TRBV7-8 and TRBJ1-4, with D hard to call. The sequence was collected from a human donor with diffuse large B-cell lymphoma. CDR3 DNA sequence: TGTGCCAGCAGCCCAAAACCCATTTATGAAAAACTGTTTTTT. Its protein product is CASSPKPIYEKLFF. Full variable domain (remainder filled in from reference TRBV7-8 and TRBJ1-4): GAGVSQSPRYKVAKRGQDVALRCDPISGHVSLFWYQQALGQGPEFLTYFQNEAQLDKSGLPSDRFFAERPEGSVSTLKIQRTQQEDSAVYLCASSPKPIYEKLFFGSGTQLSVL.